A single sample is the source of the 30 T cell receptor beta chains below, sequenced in a study of blood T cell repertoires in COVID-19 (dated by TCRdb to 2019 to 2021). Libraries were prepared through the immunoSEQ multiplex PCR assay. TCRdb took over this immuneACCESS table, retaining in-frame rearrangements with V and J assigned. Such tables are incomplete; in checked studies, under half of the missing clones stem from an unresolved V gene, and the remainder is unexplained. The sample table lists a few hundred thousand clones, 75% to 90% of them with a count of one. About 2% of the sample lies in the top ten. Sequences were obtained from PBMCs or T cells enriched from blood (not recorded which). These receptors came from a man aged 30 to 39 who had recovered from COVID-19.

V is TRBV10-3 and J is TRBJ2-3, with TRBD2 identical over 10 bases. The CDR3 is made up of 15 amino acids. V trimming: 6 bases; J trimming: 3 bases; junction bases outside the gene matches: 6. Germline CDR1 ENHRY, CDR2 SYGVKD. The CDR3 coding sequence is TGTGCCATCAGGTCCCTAGCGGGGGAGACAGATACGCAGTATTTT. Its protein is CAIRSLAGETDTQYF.

The chain is built from TRBV5-4 and TRBJ2-5; possibly TRBD1 for D (6 bases). Germline CDR1 reads SGHNT; CDR2 reads YYREEE (reference sequence). Trimming pared 2 bases from V and 4 bases from J, leaving 9 bases between. The CDR3 is 13 amino acids. In nucleotides, the CDR3 is TGTGCCAGCAGCTTAACAGGGAGAGAGACCCAGTACTTC. It yields the protein CASSLTGRETQYF.

The rearrangement joins TRBV19 to TRBJ1-1; maybe TRBD1 (6 bases). Trimming cost V 6 bases and J 1 base, with 18 bases left between them. CDR1 and CDR2 from the germline V gene are LNHDA and SQIVND (reference sequence). The CDR3 spans 16 residues. CDR3 sequence reads: CASRVPSGGSNTEAFF. The CDR3, as DNA: TGTGCCAGTAGGGTTCCGTCGGGGGGCTCGAACACTGAAGCTTTCTTT.

The V and J genes are TRBV12-3 or TRBV12-4 and TRBJ1-1; 7 nucleotides align to TRBD1. V was pared by 2 bases and J by 3 bases, with 0 bases of the junction left unmatched. The CDR3 is 13 amino acids. The CDR3 sequence is CASSLQGDTEAFF. CDR3 nucleotides: TGTGCCAGCAGTTTACAGGGGGACACTGAAGCTTTCTTT.

This chain links TRBV5-1 with TRBJ1-4, with no clear D. The CDR3 sequence is 14 residues long. V lost 1 base and J 5 bases, leaving 9 bases between the germline ends. From germline, CDR1 is SGHRS and CDR2 YFSETQ. CDR3 DNA sequence: TGCGCCAGCAGCTTGCGGGAGCCCAATGAAAAACTGTTTTTT. It encodes CASSLREPNEKLFF.

The chain carries TRBV10-3 and TRBJ2-7; TRBD1 agrees at 9 bases. The germline CDR1 and CDR2 sequences are ENHRY and SYGVKD. The CDR3 covers 13 residues. V shed 6 bases and J 6 bases; nucleotides not matched to a gene: 6. CDR3 DNA sequence: TGTGCCATCAGGGGGACAGGGAAAGGCGAGCAGTACTTC. Amino acids: CAIRGTGKGEQYF.

This clone was picked up a small number of times. V and J are TRBV6-5 and TRBJ2-7, with TRBD1 matching over 7 bases. Germline V gene lookup returns CDR1 MNHEY and CDR2 SVGAGI. The CDR3 is made up of 15 amino acids. V gave up 6 bases and J gave up 1 base; unmatched junction bases: 9. CDR3 in amino acids: CASSRPGQRSYEQYF. The CDR3 bases are TGTGCCAGCAGCAGACCGGGACAGCGGTCCTACGAGCAGTACTTC.

This clone was observed a single time. The junction differs from germline at one of its ends, possibly a read error. This chain connects TRBV3-1 (or the pseudogene TRBV3-2) to TRBJ2-4, with 10 bases matching TRBD2. The CDR3 consists of 14 residues. Germline CDR1 reads LGHDT; CDR2 reads YNNKEL (reference sequence). DNA for the CDR3: TGTGCCAGCAGCCAAGAGGCTAGCGGGGGACGTGTGTGGTTC. Protein sequence: CASSQEASGGRVWF.

This CDR3 reads CASRGSGVNIQYF. The CDR3 DNA reads TGTGCCAGCAGGGGGAGCGGGGTTAACATTCAGTACTTC. The genes are TRBV6-5 and TRBJ2-4, with TRBD2 identical over 7 bases. Germline loops: CDR1 MNHEY, CDR2 SVGAGI. The ends lost 6 bases at V and 7 bases at J; junction bases unmatched: 6. This CDR3 has 13 amino acids.

The gene calls are TRBV6-6 and TRBJ1-2; no firm D call. In germline, CDR1 is MNHNY, CDR2 SVGAGI (reference sequence). The CDR3 is made up of 16 amino acids. V was pared by 5 bases and J by 6 bases, with 22 bases between. CDR3 nucleotide sequence: TGTGCCAGCAGTCCCGGCCCCAATTCGAGGGTGGATGGCTACACCTTC. Amino acids: CASSPGPNSRVDGYTF.

The chain employs TRBV11-1 and TRBJ1-1, with a possible D match to TRBD1 (5 bases). The CDR3 runs 14 residues. The V end was cut by 2 bases, the J end by 5 bases, with 12 bases between. Germline loops: CDR1 SGHAT, CDR2 FQDESV (reference sequence). The CDR3 DNA reads TGTGCCAGCAGCTTACTAAGCGGGGCGACTGAAGCTTTCTTT. It translates to CASSLLSGATEAFF.

The genes are TRBV15 and TRBJ1-1; D may be TRBD1 (5 bases). V dropped 6 bases and J dropped 5 bases, with 7 bases sitting between them. Germline V gene lookup returns CDR1 LNHNV and CDR2 YYDKDF (reference sequence). The CDR3 loop spans 11 amino acids. Here the CDR3 reads CATRKGTEAFF. In DNA form, the CDR3 reads TGTGCCACCAGAAAGGGGACTGAAGCTTTCTTT. Full variable domain (remainder filled in from reference TRBV15 and TRBJ1-1): DAMVIQNPRYQVTQFGKPVTLSCSQTLNHNVMYWYQQKSSQAPKLLFHYYDKDFNNEADTPDNFQSRRPNTSFCFLDIRSPGLGDTAMYLCATRKGTEAFFGQGTRLTVV.

V is TRBV19 and J is TRBJ1-2, with 8 positions matching TRBD1. The CDR3 is 15 amino acids. CDR1 and CDR2 (germline): LNHDA, SQIVND (reference sequence). Trimming at V came to 4 bases and at J to 4 bases, leaving 8 bases not matched to a gene. The CDR3: CASSTIGTGGYGYTF. The CDR3 DNA sequence: TGTGCCAGTAGTACCATAGGGACAGGCGGCTATGGCTACACCTTC.

The V gene is TRBV4-1, the J gene TRBJ2-5; D call uncertain. This CDR3 has 14 amino acids. In germline, CDR1 is MGHRA, CDR2 YSYEKL. V gave up 4 bases and J gave up 5 bases, with 14 bases separating them. The CDR3 here is CASSPRLERETQYF. Written as DNA, the CDR3 is TGCGCCAGCAGCCCTCGGTTAGAGAGGGAGACCCAGTACTTC.

The chain has TRBV7-2 and TRBJ2-5; D is uncertain. V was pared by 2 bases and J by 5 bases, with 6 bases between. There are 12 residues in the CDR3. In germline, CDR1 is SGHTA, CDR2 FQGNSA. The CDR3 DNA follows: TGTGCCAGCAGCTTACCCTCGGAGACCCAGTACTTC. Amino acids: CASSLPSETQYF. Drawing the rest from reference TRBV7-2 and TRBJ2-5, the complete variable domain is GAGVSQSPSNKVTEKGKDVELRCDPISGHTALYWYRQSLGQGLEFLIYFQGNSAPDKSGLPSDRFSAERTGGSVSTLTIQRTQQEDSAVYLCASSLPSETQYFGPGTRLLVL.

This clone came up once. This rearrangement joins TRBV7-9 to TRBJ1-6; maybe TRBD1 (6 bases). Trimming cost V 3 bases and J 6 bases, with 9 bases left between them. Looked up from germline, CDR1 is SEHNR and CDR2 is FQNEAQ (reference sequence). The CDR3 extends over 14 amino acids. DNA for the CDR3: TGTGCCAGCAGCTTCGACAGGCTTAATTCACCCCTCCACTTT. Protein sequence: CASSFDRLNSPLHF.

V and J are TRBV2 and TRBJ1-3; 7 bases line up with TRBD1. This CDR3 spans 14 amino acids. Trimming took 3 bases from V and 2 from J; bases not matched to a gene: 1. Germline V lookup: CDR1 SNHLY, CDR2 FYNNEI. The CDR3 region has the DNA TGTGCCAGCAGTGATGACAGGGCTGGAAACACCATATATTTT. Translating it yields CASSDDRAGNTIYF.

This clone has a single count. The J gene is TRBJ2-7, the V gene TRBV27, with D hard to call. This CDR3 contains 14 residues. Germline V lookup: CDR1 MNHEY, CDR2 SMNVEV (reference sequence). V gave up 3 bases and J gave up 2 bases, with 11 bases separating them. The CDR3 coding sequence is TGTGCCAGCAGTTTTAACAGTGTCACCTACGAGCAGTACTTC. This sequence encodes CASSFNSVTYEQYF.

The J gene is TRBJ2-1, the V gene TRBV6-6, with D possibly matching TRBD2 (6 bases). This CDR3 region has 14 residues. CDR1 and CDR2 (germline): MNHNY, SVGAGI (reference sequence). V gave up 4 bases and J gave up 2 bases, with 9 bases separating them. CDR3 coding DNA: TGTGCCAGCAGTTCCCGCGGGGCCTACAATGAGCAGTTCTTC. This sequence encodes CASSSRGAYNEQFF.

This clone was counted at least ten times. This rearrangement joins TRBV29-1 to TRBJ2-7, with D uncertain. In germline, CDR1 is SQVTM, CDR2 ANQGSEA. The CDR3 totals 10 residues. V dropped 3 bases and J dropped 2 bases, with 2 bases sitting between them. The CDR3 here is CSVDTYEQYF. The CDR3 nucleotides read TGCAGCGTTGACACCTACGAGCAGTACTTC.

In its sample, this clone was seen once. The chain recombines TRBV7-3 with TRBJ2-2; D might be TRBD1 (5 bases). Germline CDR1 SGHTA, CDR2 FQGTGA. Trimming stripped 2 bases from V and 2 bases from J, with 9 bases between. CDR3 length equals 15 residues. The CDR3 sequence is CASSLHRTNTGELFF. CDR3 sequence (DNA): TGTGCCAGCAGCTTACACAGGACAAACACCGGGGAGCTGTTTTTT.

This chain joins TRBV6-2 or TRBV6-3 and TRBJ1-3; 9 bases map to TRBD1. The CDR3 totals 19 residues. V lost 2 bases, J lost 0 bases, and 11 bases stayed unmatched. Germline CDR1 MNHEY, CDR2 SVGEGT. CDR3 protein: CASSYRRPGTGSSGNTIYF. CDR3 in DNA: TGTGCCAGCAGTTACCGACGTCCCGGGACAGGGTCCTCTGGAAACACCATATATTTT.

This clone has only one observation. The chain employs TRBV5-6 and TRBJ1-2; TRBD1 might be the D (5 bases). V shed 2 bases and J shed 6 bases, with 14 bases lying between them. The V gene's germline CDR1 is SGHDT and CDR2 YYEEEE. This CDR3 region has 14 residues. The CDR3 DNA sequence: TGTGCCAGCAGCTTTGGGGGGAGTGTCGATGGCTACACCTTC. Encoded protein: CASSFGGSVDGYTF.

The chain has TRBV10-3 and TRBJ1-2; tentatively, D is TRBD1 (6 bases). V gave up 4 bases and J gave up 8 bases, with 20 bases separating them. Per germline, CDR1 ENHRY and CDR2 SYGVKD. There are 15 residues in the CDR3. CDR3: CAISGVTGTTGGYTF. Written as DNA, the CDR3 is TGTGCCATCAGTGGCGTAACAGGGACCACGGGCGGCTACACCTTC.

The chain joins TRBV10-3 to TRBJ1-1, with D uncertain. The V gene's germline CDR1 is ENHRY and CDR2 SYGVKD. This CDR3 is 13 amino acids long. Trimming left V 0 bases short and J 6 bases short, with 8 bases between. DNA for the CDR3: TGTGCCATCAGTGAGTCTCGGGATGCTGAAGCTTTCTTT. Encoded protein: CAISESRDAEAFF.

The genes are TRBV5-4 and TRBJ1-3; maybe TRBD1 (5 bases). CDR1 and CDR2 (germline): SGHNT, YYREEE (reference sequence). V was cut by 5 bases and J by 2 bases, with 11 bases left in between. This CDR3 is 14 amino acids long. The CDR3 region is CASSTAGAGNTIYF. The DNA for the CDR3 is TGTGCCAGCAGTACCGCGGGGGCTGGAAACACCATATATTTT.

The V call is TRBV29-1, the J call TRBJ1-1; weak D call: TRBD1 (5 bases). CDR1 SQVTM and CDR2 ANQGSEA come from the germline V gene. The CDR3 runs 13 residues. Trimming removed 0 bases at V and 4 bases at J, with 9 bases between. The CDR3 DNA sequence: TGCAGCGTTGAAGATTATAGGGGCACTGAAGCTTTCTTT. The encoded protein is CSVEDYRGTEAFF.

The V call is TRBV3-1 (or the pseudogene TRBV3-2), the J call TRBJ2-7, with D unclear. The germline CDR1 and CDR2 sequences are LGHDT and YNNKEL (reference sequence). V shed 4 bases and J shed 1 base, with 2 bases lying between them. The CDR3 has 11 amino acids. In nucleotides, the CDR3 is TGTGCCAGCAGCCTATCCTACGAGCAGTACTTC. Its translation: CASSLSYEQYF.

The chain links TRBV9 to TRBJ1-3, with TRBD1 matching over 8 bases. The CDR3 loop spans 16 amino acids. Germline V gives CDR1 SGDLS, CDR2 YYNGEE. V was clipped by 3 bases and J by 3 bases; unmatched bases: 8. The CDR3 sequence is CASSGTDRVVGNTIYF. In nucleotides, the CDR3 is TGTGCCAGCAGCGGAACGGACAGGGTCGTTGGAAACACCATATATTTT.

The table lists this clone with many counts. V usage is TRBV5-1 and J usage is TRBJ2-3; 9 positions match TRBD2. The CDR3 loop spans 17 amino acids. Per germline, CDR1 SGHRS and CDR2 YFSETQ. The V segment lost 0 bases and the J segment 1 base; nucleotides outside the gene matches: 6. The DNA for the CDR3 is TGCGCCAGCAGCTTGGCCAGCGGGGGGTTTCGCACAGATACGCAGTATTTT. Translation: CASSLASGGFRTDTQYF.